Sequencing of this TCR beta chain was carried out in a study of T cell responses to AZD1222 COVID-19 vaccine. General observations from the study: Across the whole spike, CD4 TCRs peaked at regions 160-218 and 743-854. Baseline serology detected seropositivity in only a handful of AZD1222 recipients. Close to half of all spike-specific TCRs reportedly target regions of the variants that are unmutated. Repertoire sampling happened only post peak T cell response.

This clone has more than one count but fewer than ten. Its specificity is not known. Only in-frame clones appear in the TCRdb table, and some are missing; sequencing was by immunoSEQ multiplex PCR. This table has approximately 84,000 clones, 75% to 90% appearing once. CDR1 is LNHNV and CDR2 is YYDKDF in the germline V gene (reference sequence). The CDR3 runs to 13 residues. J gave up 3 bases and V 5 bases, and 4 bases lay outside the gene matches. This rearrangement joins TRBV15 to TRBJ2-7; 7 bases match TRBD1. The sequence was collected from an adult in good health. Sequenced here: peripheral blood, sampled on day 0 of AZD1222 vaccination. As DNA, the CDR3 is TGTGCCACCAGCTCCGGGACAGACTACGAGCAGTACTTC. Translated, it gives CATSSGTDYEQYF.